Presented here are 8 T cell receptor beta chains from one specimen sequenced in a study of blood T cell repertoires in COVID-19. Clones were read by immunoSEQ multiplex PCR, and TCRdb kept only the in-frame ones, dropping some. The table lists about 210,000 clones, under 90% of them singletons. Sequences were obtained from peripheral blood. The receptors shown here come from a woman aged 80 or older with COVID-19, enrolled during active disease.

This clone showed up just a few times. The V and J genes are TRBV20-1 and TRBJ1-6, with D possibly TRBD1 on 6 matching bases. This CDR3 contains 16 residues. V lost 3 bases and J 2 bases, leaving 14 bases between the germline ends. Looked up from germline, CDR1 is DFQATT and CDR2 is SNEGSKA (reference sequence). DNA for the CDR3: TGCAGTGCTAGTGCCAGGGGAAGTCCCTATAATTCACCCCTCCACTTT. Translating it yields CSASARGSPYNSPLHF.

This clone is a singleton in its sample. The chain combines TRBV5-1 with TRBJ2-3, with D hard to call. With 3 bases removed from V and 4 bases from J, the gap between germline ends came to 9 bases. CDR1 and CDR2 from the germline V gene are SGHRS and YFSETQ. The CDR3 is made up of 13 amino acids. This chain's CDR3 is CASSYQESDTQYF. In DNA, the CDR3 is TGCGCCAGCAGCTATCAGGAATCAGATACGCAGTATTTT.

V is TRBV7-9 and J is TRBJ1-3; D might be TRBD1 (5 bases). This CDR3 is 12 amino acids long. V gave up 7 bases and J gave up 6 bases, with 10 bases separating them. Germline V lookup: CDR1 SEHNR, CDR2 FQNEAQ (reference sequence). The CDR3: CASTKGLNTIYF. The CDR3 nucleotides are TGTGCCAGCACGAAGGGGTTAAACACCATATATTTT. Complete variable domain (other parts from reference TRBV7-9 and TRBJ1-3): DTGVSQNPRHKITKRGQNVTFRCDPISEHNRLYWYRQTLGQGPEFLTYFQNEAQLEKSRLLSDRFSAERPKGSFSTLEIQRTEQGDSAMYLCASTKGLNTIYFGEGSWLTVV.

V is TRBV6-5 and J is TRBJ1-1; TRBD1 aligns across 7 bases. This CDR3 comprises 10 residues. The V gene's germline CDR1 is MNHEY and CDR2 SVGAGI. This chain's CDR3 is CACRGIEAFF. CDR3 nucleotides: TGTGCGTGCAGGGGGATTGAAGCTTTCTTT.

The V gene is TRBV19, the J gene TRBJ2-7; 9 bases map to TRBD1. The germline CDR1 and CDR2 sequences are LNHDA and SQIVND (reference sequence). Trimming at V came to 7 bases and at J to 3 bases, leaving 13 bases not matched to a gene. CDR3 length: 16 amino acids. The CDR3 is CASTRSTGTGYYEQYF. CDR3 bases: TGTGCCAGTACCCGATCCACCGGGACAGGGTACTACGAGCAGTACTTC.

This chain connects TRBV27 to TRBJ2-3; 7 positions match TRBD1. Germline loops: CDR1 MNHEY, CDR2 SMNVEV (reference sequence). The CDR3 runs to 16 residues. The V segment lost 4 bases and the J segment 0 bases; nucleotides outside the gene matches: 7. The CDR3 loop is CASSSRQGPSTDTQYF. The CDR3 DNA reads as TGTGCCAGCAGTTCTCGACAGGGACCTAGCACAGATACGCAGTATTTT.

The chain joins TRBV5-1 to TRBJ2-3; TRBD1 agrees at 8 bases. Per germline, CDR1 SGHRS and CDR2 YFSETQ. The CDR3 spans 17 residues. V was pared by 1 base and J by 0 bases, with 7 bases of the junction left unmatched. CDR3 DNA: TGCGCCAGCAGCTTGAGCCCAGGGGGCCCTAGCACAGATACGCAGTATTTT. Its translation: CASSLSPGGPSTDTQYF. Based on the CDR3 plus reference TRBV5-1 and TRBJ2-3, the full variable domain is KAGVTQTPRYLIKTRGQQVTLSCSPISGHRSVSWYQQTPGQGLQFLFEYFSETQRNKGNFPGRFSGRQFSNSRSEMNVSTLELGDSALYLCASSLSPGGPSTDTQYFGPGTRLTVL.

V is TRBV5-1 and J is TRBJ2-5; no reliable D call. This CDR3 region has 14 residues. CDR1 is SGHRS and CDR2 is YFSETQ in the germline V gene. Trimming removed 0 bases at V and 2 bases at J, with 8 bases between. The CDR3 region has the DNA TGCGCCAGCAGCTTGGTGCCCCAGCAAGAGACCCAGTACTTC. It encodes CASSLVPQQETQYF.